This entry lists 27 T cell receptor beta chains sequenced from one sample in a study of blood T cell repertoires in COVID-19. The table came from immunoSEQ multiplex PCR; TCRdb's copy has only in-frame clones and leaves some out. Among a few hundred thousand clones listed, 88% were seen once. Specimen: peripheral blood. These receptors all come from an elderly man with acute or convalescent COVID-19.

J is TRBJ1-4 and V is TRBV6-5; 7 bases fit TRBD1. The germline CDR1 and CDR2 sequences are MNHEY and SVGAGI. V gave up 2 bases and J gave up 8 bases; unmatched junction bases: 11. The CDR3 is made up of 16 amino acids. CDR3 loop: CASSYAYRGVGEKLFF. CDR3 in DNA: TGTGCCAGCAGTTACGCGTACAGGGGCGTGGGCGAAAAACTGTTTTTT.

The genes are TRBV7-3 and TRBJ2-3; D remains ambiguous. Per the germline V gene, CDR1 is SGHTA and CDR2 is FQGTGA. This CDR3 region has 15 residues. V lost 5 bases and J lost 0, with 12 bases in between. CDR3 coding DNA: TGTGCCAGCAGCCGACTGACCGGGAGCACAGATACGCAGTATTTT. Translation gives CASSRLTGSTDTQYF.

This clone was seen a single time. Written as DNA, the CDR3 is TGTGCCAGCAGCGTAGGCACACACAACACCGGGGAGCTGTTTTTT. It encodes CASSVGTHNTGELFF. The chain joins TRBV9 to TRBJ2-2, with D hard to call. This CDR3 contains 15 residues. V lost 0 bases, J lost 2 bases, and 8 bases lay in between. In germline, CDR1 is SGDLS, CDR2 YYNGEE.

The genes are TRBV12-1 and TRBJ1-2; the table assigns TRBD1, which was not confirmed against the DNA. TRBV12-1 is a pseudogene locus. The CDR3 is 17 amino acids. CDR3 sequence: CASSLTSEDRGNYGYTF. DNA for the CDR3: TGTGCCAGCAGCTTAACTTCCGAGGACAGGGGAAACTATGGCTACACCTTC.

The rearrangement uses TRBV7-3 and TRBJ1-6; a weak D match, TRBD1 (6 bases). Trimming pared 3 bases from V and 10 bases from J, leaving 13 bases between. The germline V gene encodes CDR1 SGHTA and CDR2 FQGTGA. The CDR3 runs to 14 residues. This CDR3 is CASSFGQIGSPLHF. The DNA of the CDR3 is TGTGCCAGCAGCTTCGGACAGATAGGGTCACCCCTCCACTTT. The variable domain in full, with the rest retrieved from reference TRBV7-3 and TRBJ1-6, is GAGVSQTPSNKVTEKGKYVELRCDPISGHTALYWYRQSLGQGPEFLIYFQGTGAADDSGLPNDRFFAVRPEGSVSTLKIQRTERGDSAVYLCASSFGQIGSPLHFGNGTRLTVT.

The chain carries TRBV10-2 and TRBJ2-7, with D possibly being TRBD2 (5 bases). Germline values: CDR1 WSHSY, CDR2 SAAADI. The CDR3 is 15 residues long. V lost 3 bases and J 7 bases, leaving 19 bases between the germline ends. CDR3 DNA: TGCGCCAGCAGTGACCTCGGGGTGGGTTTGAGAGAGCAGTACTTC. Translating gives CASSDLGVGLREQYF.

The chain carries TRBV18 and TRBJ2-7; 7 bases agree with TRBD2. Germline lookup yields CDR1 KGHSH and CDR2 LQKENI. V dropped 2 bases and J dropped 2; count of bases not matched to a gene: 3. The CDR3 has 14 amino acids. The CDR3 reads CASSPSAGAYEQYF. CDR3 DNA: TGTGCCAGCTCACCATCCGCGGGGGCCTACGAGCAGTACTTC.

Points on this clone: One end of the junction is discordant with germline, which a read error may explain. V and J are TRBV7-9 and TRBJ2-1; 9 bases line up with TRBD2. The germline gives CDR1 SEHNR, CDR2 FQNEAQ (reference sequence). The CDR3 spans 12 residues. CDR3 nucleotides: TGTGCCAGCAGCCCAAGACTAGCGGCCCAACTCTTC. Amino acid sequence: CASSPRLAAQLF.

V is TRBV4-2 and J is TRBJ1-1; D call uncertain. CDR1 is LGHNA and CDR2 is YNFKEQ in the germline V gene. V lost 3 bases and J 0 bases, leaving 8 bases between the germline ends. The CDR3 loop spans 14 amino acids. CDR3 sequence reads: CASSHLTVNTEAFF. For the CDR3, the DNA is TGTGCCAGCAGCCACCTTACAGTGAACACTGAAGCTTTCTTT.

V usage is TRBV7-2 and J usage is TRBJ1-1, with TRBD1 matching 12 bases. The trim removed 10 bases at V and 14 bases at J, leaving 23 bases unmatched. Germline loops: CDR1 SGHTA, CDR2 FQGNSA. The CDR3 covers 16 residues. The DNA of the CDR3 is TGTGCCACCCATCCTCGGGACAGGGGGCTTCCCGAGTTATCCTTCTTT. This encodes CATHPRDRGLPELSFF.

The chain's CDR3 is CASSPRTSGGGDTQYF. In DNA, the CDR3 is TGTGCCAGCAGCCCAAGGACTAGCGGGGGGGGAGATACGCAGTATTTT. The chain combines TRBV6-6 with TRBJ2-3; 15 positions agree with TRBD2. V was clipped by 6 bases and J by 5 bases; unmatched bases: 6. Germline assignment: CDR1 MNHNY and CDR2 SVGAGI (reference sequence). CDR3 length: 16 residues.

The chain joins TRBV20-1 to TRBJ1-5, with D perhaps TRBD1 (5 bases). Trimming took off 3 bases at V and 5 bases at J, with 17 bases between the two ends. CDR1 DFQATT and CDR2 SNEGSKA come from the germline V gene (reference sequence). This CDR3 comprises 15 residues. CDR3 in amino acids: CSASTWTEGDQPQHF. The DNA for the CDR3 is TGCAGTGCTAGTACTTGGACGGAAGGGGATCAGCCCCAGCATTTT.

The chain has TRBV5-4 and TRBJ2-7; 7 bases are a match to TRBD1. CDR3 length equals 15 residues. Germline V gene lookup returns CDR1 SGHNT and CDR2 YYREEE (reference sequence). With V trimmed by 0 bases and J by 6 bases, 9 bases remained unmatched. In nucleotides, the CDR3 is TGTGCCAGCAGCTTGGAGGGGGCCGGTCTTCGCGAGCAGTACTTC. It yields the protein CASSLEGAGLREQYF.

V gene TRBV11-3 combines with J gene TRBJ2-3; D unresolved. Germline CDR1 and CDR2: SGHNT and YENEEA. V was trimmed by 2 bases and J by 1 base, leaving 10 bases between them. CDR3 length: 15 residues. CDR3 in amino acids: CASSLSGVGTDTQYF. The CDR3, as DNA: TGTGCCAGCAGCTTATCCGGAGTTGGCACAGATACGCAGTATTTT.

V is TRBV24-1 and J is TRBJ2-2; the D is unclear. Trimming left V 7 bases short and J 0 bases short, with 8 bases between. This CDR3 has 14 amino acids. CDR1 and CDR2 from the germline V gene are KGHDR and SFDVKD. The chain's CDR3 is CATSATPNTGELFF. The CDR3 region has the DNA TGTGCCACCAGCGCGACACCGAACACCGGGGAGCTGTTTTTT.

The CDR3 DNA reads as TGTGCCAGCAGCTTACTAGCGGGAGGAGGTGTCAATGAGCAGTTCTTC. Translated, it gives CASSLLAGGGVNEQFF. V usage is TRBV11-2 and J usage is TRBJ2-1; TRBD2 agrees at 11 bases. The ends lost 2 bases at V and 6 bases at J; junction bases unmatched: 6. Per germline, CDR1 SGHAT and CDR2 FQNNGV. The CDR3 is 16 amino acids.

The chain combines TRBV5-1 with TRBJ2-1; 8 positions agree with TRBD1. Germline trimming cut 5 bases from V and 6 bases from J; bases unmatched to any gene: 7. This CDR3 has 14 residues. Germline V gives CDR1 SGHRS, CDR2 YFSETQ. The CDR3 protein is CASRSTGARNEQFF. In DNA form, the CDR3 reads TGCGCCAGCAGGTCGACAGGGGCGCGCAATGAGCAGTTCTTC.

This clone was seen a few times. The chain is built from TRBV4-3 and TRBJ2-1, with 10 bases aligning to TRBD1. This CDR3 is built from 17 residues. Trimming took 0 bases from V and 11 from J; bases not matched to a gene: 13. Looked up from germline, CDR1 is LGHNA and CDR2 is YSLEER. CDR3 in DNA: TGCGCCAGCAGCCAAGATTTGACGGGACAGGGGTCTCGGAAGCAGTTCTTC. Translation: CASSQDLTGQGSRKQFF.

Details on this clone: One end of the junction does not line up with germline, which may come from a read error. The CDR3 DNA reads TGTGCCAGCAGCTTAGCCGGGGGGCTCTCCCACGAGCAGTACTTC. Translation: CASSLAGGLSHEQYF. The chain carries TRBV7-9 and TRBJ2-7; maybe TRBD2 (7 bases). The CDR3 runs to 15 residues. Germline CDR1 SEHNR, CDR2 FQNEAQ (reference sequence).

The chain joins TRBV7-2 to TRBJ2-1; D gene ambiguous. Trimming cost V 1 base and J 2 bases, with 12 bases left between them. CDR3 length: 16 amino acids. The germline gives CDR1 SGHTA, CDR2 FQGNSA. The CDR3 DNA is TGTGCCAGCAGCTTAGGCTTCAGTGAGGCCTACAATGAGCAGTTCTTC. It codes for CASSLGFSEAYNEQFF.

This rearrangement joins TRBV5-1 to TRBJ2-7; the match to TRBD1 covers 7 bases. The germline CDR1 and CDR2 sequences are SGHRS and YFSETQ. V shed 4 bases and J 6 bases; nucleotides not matched to a gene: 10. The CDR3 is 14 residues long. The DNA for the CDR3 is TGCGCCAGCAGCCCGCAGACAGGGACGGTCGAGCAGTACTTC. Its translation is CASSPQTGTVEQYF.

V gene TRBV6-6 combines with J gene TRBJ2-7, with TRBD2 matching 10 bases. V trimming: 7 bases; J trimming: 0 bases; junction bases outside the gene matches: 6. The CDR3 covers 15 residues. Germline CDR1 reads MNHNY; CDR2 reads SVGAGI (reference sequence). The CDR3 DNA sequence: TGTGCCAGCAAGGGGACTAGCGCAAGCTCCTACGAGCAGTACTTC. It specifies CASKGTSASSYEQYF.

This clone was seen once. The rearrangement joins TRBV29-1 to TRBJ2-7; 11 bases fit TRBD2. CDR3 length equals 12 residues. V was pared by 6 bases and J by 3 bases, with 1 base of the junction left unmatched. Germline CDR1 is SQVTM and CDR2 is ANQGSEA. Written as DNA, the CDR3 is TGCAGCGTACTAGCGGGAGTCTACGAGCAGTACTTC. This codes for CSVLAGVYEQYF.

Of note for this clone: The same CDR3 arises from other DNA sequences in this sample as well. V gene TRBV5-1 combines with J gene TRBJ2-2; 13 bases map to TRBD2. Germline trimming cut 4 bases from V and 5 bases from J; bases unmatched to any gene: 14. Looked up from germline, CDR1 is SGHRS and CDR2 is YFSETQ. The CDR3 contains 19 residues. Here the CDR3 reads CASSHTLLAGGSRTGELFF. In nucleotides, the CDR3 is TGCGCCAGCAGCCATACGTTACTAGCGGGGGGGTCCAGGACCGGGGAGCTGTTTTTT.

The rearrangement links TRBV28 to TRBJ2-7; D remains unclear. The CDR3 has 14 amino acids. Germline CDR1 MDHEN, CDR2 SYDVKM. The V gene lost 2 bases and the J gene lost 0 bases, with 8 bases spanning the gap. The CDR3: CASSLPVPSYEQYF. CDR3 nucleotides: TGTGCCAGCAGTTTACCGGTGCCCTCCTACGAGCAGTACTTC.

The table lists this clone with a few counts. The chain joins TRBV18 to TRBJ2-7; 7 nucleotides line up with TRBD2. CDR1 is KGHSH, CDR2 LQKENI, per germline. V trimming: 6 bases; J trimming: 0 bases; junction bases outside the gene matches: 2. The CDR3 has 13 amino acids. CDR3 sequence (DNA): TGTGCCAGCTCTCGCGGGAGCTCCTACGAGCAGTACTTC. Protein sequence: CASSRGSSYEQYF.

This chain uses TRBV6-5 with TRBJ2-5; TRBD2 agrees at 8 bases. This CDR3 comprises 14 residues. Germline loops: CDR1 MNHEY, CDR2 SVGAGI. The junction had 9 bases not matched to a gene; V was cut back by 7 bases and J by 5 bases. The CDR3 region has the DNA TGTGCCAGCAAAACCGTGGGCGGGAGGGAGACCCAGTACTTC. Translating gives CASKTVGGRETQYF.